These 20 T cell receptor beta chains came from one sample sequenced in a study of monozygotic twins with inflammatory bowel disease. TCRdb re-called the 5' RACE reads; one entry per CDR3 protein, DNA not given. Its listing shows 140,000 to 150,000 distinct CDR3 sequences. Sequenced: blood. These receptors all stem from a human donor with ulcerative colitis or Crohn's disease, or a healthy co-twin of an affected twin (not recorded which).

The chain joins TRBV29-1 to TRBJ2-1. This CDR3 region has 13 residues. Germline lookup yields CDR1 SQVTM and CDR2 ANQGSEA. CDR3 in amino acids: CSVESINYNEQFF.

The chain is built from TRBV5-6 and TRBJ1-5; TCRdb outputs TRBD1, but without DNA this stays unchecked. The V gene's germline CDR1 is SGHDT and CDR2 YYEEEE. The length of the CDR3 is 12 residues. CDR3 region: CASSKTGQPQHF.

The chain uses TRBV6-5 and TRBJ2-1; TCRdb indicates TRBD1, and absent DNA this call remains unverified. Per germline, CDR1 MNHEY and CDR2 SVGAGI. The CDR3 contains 16 residues. CDR3 loop: CASSYSGQAPYNEQFF.

The chain carries TRBV25-1 and TRBJ2-3; with no DNA, the TCRdb D assignment of TRBD1 cannot be verified. The CDR3 loop spans 16 amino acids. The germline gives CDR1 MGHDK, CDR2 SYGVNS. CDR3 amino acids: CASSEENRFRTDTQYF.

This rearrangement joins TRBV25-1 to TRBJ2-7; there is no DNA to check the TCRdb D call of TRBD2. The length of the CDR3 is 17 residues. The germline V gene has CDR1 MGHDK and CDR2 SYGVNS. The CDR3: CASSTPTGASGRGEQYF.

The V gene is TRBV9, the J gene TRBJ1-6; TCRdb's D call, TRBD1, is unchecked because there is no DNA. Germline V gives CDR1 SGDLS, CDR2 YYNGEE. The CDR3 loop spans 14 amino acids. The chain's CDR3 is CASSVAGVDSPLHF.

The rearrangement uses TRBV15 and TRBJ1-5; the D call from TCRdb, TRBD1, cannot be confirmed without DNA. Looked up from germline, CDR1 is LNHNV and CDR2 is YYDKDF (reference sequence). This CDR3 region has 14 residues. This CDR3 reads CATSSQGAGQPQHF.

The chain combines TRBV20-1 with TRBJ2-1; TCRdb proposes TRBD2, but this gene call is untestable without DNA. Germline V gives CDR1 DFQATT, CDR2 SNEGSKA (reference sequence). The CDR3 length is 16 residues. The CDR3 region is CSARDGTSASYNEQFF.

This rearrangement joins TRBV3-1 to TRBJ2-7; TCRdb designates TRBD1, a call that cannot be tested without DNA. The germline V gene has CDR1 LGHDT and CDR2 YNNKEL (reference sequence). The CDR3 runs to 16 residues. This chain's CDR3 is CASSRETGITSYEQYF.

The gene calls are TRBV3-1 and TRBJ2-7; lacking DNA, the TRBD2 call made by TCRdb goes unchecked. The CDR3 totals 13 residues. CDR1 and CDR2 from the germline V gene are LGHDT and YNNKEL (reference sequence). The CDR3 sequence: CASSQGGGLAQYF.

The V and J genes are TRBV29-1 and TRBJ1-1; TCRdb's assignment of TRBD1 cannot be checked, as there is no DNA. Germline loops: CDR1 SQVTM, CDR2 ANQGSEA. The CDR3 length is 14 residues. The CDR3 reads CSATGAGGSTEAFF. Supplemented by reference TRBV29-1 and TRBJ1-1, the full variable domain reads SAVISQKPSRDICQRGTSLTIQCQVDSQVTMMFWYRQQPGQSLTLIATANQGSEATYESGFVIDKFPISRPNLTFSTLTVSNMSPEDSSIYLCSATGAGGSTEAFFGQGTRLTVV.

This chain connects TRBV7-2 to TRBJ2-5. The germline CDR1 and CDR2 sequences are SGHTA and FQGNSA. CDR3 length: 12 amino acids. The CDR3 protein is CASSLGWETQYF.

The J gene is TRBJ2-5, the V gene TRBV9; absent DNA, TCRdb's TRBD1 call cannot be checked. CDR3 length: 14 amino acids. CDR1 is SGDLS, CDR2 YYNGEE, per germline. CDR3 region: CASSVSGTGETQYF.

The rearrangement joins TRBV5-6 to TRBJ2-2; the D call of TRBD2 rests on TCRdb alone, since no DNA is present to check it. The germline gives CDR1 SGHDT, CDR2 YYEEEE. This CDR3 has 13 amino acids. This CDR3 reads CASSGRLAGELFF.

This sequence joins TRBV19 and TRBJ2-1. The length of the CDR3 is 15 residues. Germline V gene lookup returns CDR1 LNHDA and CDR2 SQIVND (reference sequence). CDR3 region: CASSIARRPYNEQFF.

This rearrangement joins TRBV18 to TRBJ2-1; TCRdb picks TRBD1, but there is no DNA to check that call. Per germline, CDR1 KGHSH and CDR2 LQKENI. This CDR3 comprises 15 residues. The CDR3 here is CASSPMPPPDNEQFF.

The genes are TRBV29-1 and TRBJ1-1. CDR1 and CDR2 (germline): SQVTM, ANQGSEA. The CDR3 loop spans 12 amino acids. The CDR3 is CSVDSMNTEAFF.

This chain uses TRBV6-1 with TRBJ1-3; the TCRdb D gene call, TRBD1, has no DNA to confirm it. Germline V gene lookup returns CDR1 MNHNS and CDR2 SASEGT. The CDR3 sequence is 17 residues long. CDR3 protein: CASSQYPGQGSGNTIYF.

This chain connects TRBV18 to TRBJ2-7; TCRdb's D call of TRBD1 is untestable without DNA. CDR3 length: 14 amino acids. The germline V gene has CDR1 KGHSH and CDR2 LQKENI. The CDR3 spells CASSLFQGIDEQYF. Looking up the rest from reference TRBV18 and TRBJ2-7 gives the full variable domain: NAGVMQNPRHLVRRRGQEARLRCSPMKGHSHVYWYRQLPEEGLKFMVYLQKENIIDESGMPKERFSAEFPKEGPSILRIQQVVRGDSAAYFCASSLFQGIDEQYFGPGTRLTVT.

The genes are TRBV5-1 and TRBJ1-4; TCRdb picks TRBD1, but there is no DNA to check that call. This CDR3 spans 14 amino acids. From germline, CDR1 is SGHRS and CDR2 YFSETQ. CDR3 region: CASSSEAGDEKLFF.